The clone carrying this T cell receptor (beta chain) was detected a few times. The antigen remains undetermined. The source of the sample is a study of T cell responses to AZD1222 COVID-19 vaccine. Study observations and caveats: Increased Spike-specific TCR breadth and depth were observed after two AZD1222 doses.

This CDR3 spans 14 amino acids. Germline values: CDR1 MNHNS, CDR2 SASEGT. V shed 2 bases and J 11 bases; nucleotides not matched to a gene: 9. The repertoire was sequenced with immunoSEQ multiplex PCR; TCRdb's copy has only in-frame clones and lacks some. The sample lists over 85,000 clones, about four fifths occurring once. The chain uses TRBV6-1 and TRBJ1-1; 9 nucleotides line up with TRBD1. This TCR derives from an adult in good health. The source material was peripheral blood, sampled on day 0 of AZD1222 vaccination. CDR3 region: CASSENYDRGFAFF. The CDR3 DNA reads as TGTGCCAGCAGTGAAAACTACGACAGGGGGTTCGCTTTCTTT.